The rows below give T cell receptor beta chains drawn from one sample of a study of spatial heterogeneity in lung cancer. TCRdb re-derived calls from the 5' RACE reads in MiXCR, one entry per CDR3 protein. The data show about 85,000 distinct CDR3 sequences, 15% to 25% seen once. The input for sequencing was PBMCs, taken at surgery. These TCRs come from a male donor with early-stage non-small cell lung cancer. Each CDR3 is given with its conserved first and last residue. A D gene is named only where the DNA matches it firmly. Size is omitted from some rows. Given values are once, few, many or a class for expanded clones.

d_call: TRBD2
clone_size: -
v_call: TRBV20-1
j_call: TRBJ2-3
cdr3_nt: TGCAGTGCTACCGGGACTAGCGGGCGGGTGACAGATACGCAGTATTTT
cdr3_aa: CSATGTSGRVTDTQYF

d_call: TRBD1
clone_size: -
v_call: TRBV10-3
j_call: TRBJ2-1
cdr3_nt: TGTGCCATCAGTTCAGGACAGGGCGACGGTGAGCAGTTCTTC
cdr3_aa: CAISSGQGDGEQFF

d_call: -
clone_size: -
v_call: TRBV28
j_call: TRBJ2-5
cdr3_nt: TGTGCCAGCGCCTCAAGGATAAGGAGAGAGGAGACCCAGTACTTC
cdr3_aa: CASASRIRREETQYF

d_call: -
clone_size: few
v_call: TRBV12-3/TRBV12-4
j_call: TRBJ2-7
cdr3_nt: TGTGCCAGCAGTTTCCAACAGGGCGGGAGCTCCTACGAGCAGTACTTC
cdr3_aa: CASSFQQGGSSYEQYF

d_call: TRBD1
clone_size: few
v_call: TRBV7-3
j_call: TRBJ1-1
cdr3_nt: TGTGCCAGCAGCCCTCGGCCAGGGGGCTTGAACACTGAAGCTTTCTTT
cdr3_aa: CASSPRPGGLNTEAFF

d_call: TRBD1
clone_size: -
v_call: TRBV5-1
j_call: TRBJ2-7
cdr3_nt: TGCGCCAGCAGCTCACAGGGGTCCTACGAGCAGTACTTC
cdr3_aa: CASSSQGSYEQYF

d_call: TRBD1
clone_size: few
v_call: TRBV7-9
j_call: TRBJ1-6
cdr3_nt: TGTGCCAGCAGCTTGGAGTCAGGGGGGTATTCACCCCTCCACTTT
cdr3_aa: CASSLESGGYSPLHF

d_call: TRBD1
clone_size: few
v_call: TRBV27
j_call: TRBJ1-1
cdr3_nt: TGTGCCAGCAGCCCGGGAGGACAGGGTGTGAGAAGCACTGAAGCTTTCTTT
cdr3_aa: CASSPGGQGVRSTEAFF

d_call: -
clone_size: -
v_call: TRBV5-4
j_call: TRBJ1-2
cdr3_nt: TGTGCCAGCAGCTTCGGGACCGGAGATTTCTATGGCTACACCTTC
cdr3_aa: CASSFGTGDFYGYTF

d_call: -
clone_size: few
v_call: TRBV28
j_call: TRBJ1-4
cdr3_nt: TGTGCCAGCAGTTCAAATAGGGGGGAAAAACTGTTTTTT
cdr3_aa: CASSSNRGEKLFF

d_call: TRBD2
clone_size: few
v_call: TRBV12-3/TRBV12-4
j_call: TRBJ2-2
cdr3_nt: TGTGCCAGCAGTGAAGGACTAGCGGGGGGGCCCCGGGAGCTGTTTTTT
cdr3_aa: CASSEGLAGGPRELFF

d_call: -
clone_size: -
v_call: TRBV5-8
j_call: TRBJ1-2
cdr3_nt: TGTGCCAGCAGCTGGAGGACAGTGGGGGAAGAGAGTGGCTACACCTTC
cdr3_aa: CASSWRTVGEESGYTF

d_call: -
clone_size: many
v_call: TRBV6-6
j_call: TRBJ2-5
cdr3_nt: TGTGCCAGCAGTTACTATCAGGTTCCTCAAGAGACCCAGTACTTC
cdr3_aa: CASSYYQVPQETQYF

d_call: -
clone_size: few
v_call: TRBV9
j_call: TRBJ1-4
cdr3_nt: TGTGCCAGCAGCGTAGCAGGGACTAATGAAAAACTGTTTTTT
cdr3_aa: CASSVAGTNEKLFF

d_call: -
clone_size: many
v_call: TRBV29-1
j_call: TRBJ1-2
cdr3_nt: TGCAGCGCCCAGACCGGCCCCTATGGCTACACCTTC
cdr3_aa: CSAQTGPYGYTF

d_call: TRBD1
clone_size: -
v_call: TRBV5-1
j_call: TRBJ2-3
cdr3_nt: TGCGCCAGCAGCTTCCAGGGGGAGACAGATACGCAGTATTTT
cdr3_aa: CASSFQGETDTQYF

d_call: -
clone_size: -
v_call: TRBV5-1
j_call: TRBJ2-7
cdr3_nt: TGCGCCAGCAGCAAAGACCCTGCCTACGAGCAGTACTTC
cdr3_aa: CASSKDPAYEQYF

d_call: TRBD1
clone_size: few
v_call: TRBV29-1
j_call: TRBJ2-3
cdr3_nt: TGCAGCGTTGTGGCGGACAGGGATGCAACAGATACGCAGTATTTT
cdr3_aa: CSVVADRDATDTQYF

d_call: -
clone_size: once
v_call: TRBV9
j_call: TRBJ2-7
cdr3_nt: TGTGCCAGCAGCCCTGCGGACGGCCCACGGGTGAGGCAGTACTTC
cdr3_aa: CASSPADGPRVRQYF

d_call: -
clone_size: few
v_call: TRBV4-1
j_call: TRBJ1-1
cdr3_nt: TGCGCCAGCAGCCAAGTAGTAGAGCTTGAAGCTTTCTTT
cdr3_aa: CASSQVVELEAFF

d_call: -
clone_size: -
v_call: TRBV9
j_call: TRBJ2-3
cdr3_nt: TGTGCCAGCACCGTAGAGAACCGGCCAGATACGCAGTATTTT
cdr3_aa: CASTVENRPDTQYF

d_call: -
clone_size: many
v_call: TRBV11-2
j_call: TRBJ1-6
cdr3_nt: TGTGCCAGCAGCTTAGGGACCGGAGGTTCACCCCTCCACTTT
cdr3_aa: CASSLGTGGSPLHF

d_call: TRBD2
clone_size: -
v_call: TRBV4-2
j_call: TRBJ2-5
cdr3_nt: TGTACCAGCAGCCAGCAGACTAGCGGGGGAGAGACCCAGTACTTC
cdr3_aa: CTSSQQTSGGETQYF